The rows below give T cell receptor beta chains drawn from one sample of a study of blood T cell repertoires in COVID-19. Here immunoSEQ multiplex PCR was the method, and the copy in TCRdb shows in-frame clones only, minus some. This sample has about 160,000 clones, with approximately 84% found just once. The specimen sequenced was peripheral blood. The source is a woman aged 50 to 65 with COVID-19, enrolled during active disease. The CDR3 runs from the conserved cysteine through the conserved F or W. D genes are given only for firm matches. Size is stated for part of the rows, as once, few or many counts, or as a class when the clone is expanded.

clone_size	v_call	d_call	j_call	cdr3_nt	cdr3_aa
NA	TRBV14	NA	TRBJ2-7	TGTGCCAGCAGCCAAGATTGGCACGAGCAGTACTTC	CASSQDWHEQYF
NA	TRBV3-1/TRBV3-2	NA	TRBJ2-7	TGTGCCAGCAGCCATCACTCCTACGAGCAGTACTTC	CASSHHSYEQYF
NA	TRBV24-1	TRBD2	TRBJ2-3	TGTGCCACCAGTGCCGGGACTAGCGGGGGGCTCACAGATACGCAGTATTTT	CATSAGTSGGLTDTQYF
few	TRBV30	NA	TRBJ1-6	TGTGCCTGGAGTGTTTTGGACAAGAGCTCCTATAATTCACCCCTCCACTTT	CAWSVLDKSSYNSPLHF
NA	TRBV30	TRBD1	TRBJ1-6	TGTGCCTGGAGTCCCCCCGGGACAGGGATCTCCTATAATTCACCCCTCCACTTT	CAWSPPGTGISYNSPLHF
once	TRBV15	NA	TRBJ1-3	TGTGCCACCAGCAGAGATCGACAGTCCTCCTCTGGAAACACCATATATTTT	CATSRDRQSSSGNTIYF
NA	TRBV27	NA	TRBJ1-6	TGTGCCAGCAGTTTCGGGGGAGATTCACCCCTCCACTTT	CASSFGGDSPLHF
NA	TRBV11-2	TRBD2	TRBJ2-7	TGTGCCAGCAGCTTAGATCGAATCGGGAGGGGGGCCTACGAGCAGTACTTC	CASSLDRIGRGAYEQYF
NA	TRBV15	NA	TRBJ1-2	TGTGCCACCAGCACAGAAGTAGGGGACTTCTATGGCTACACCTTC	CATSTEVGDFYGYTF
NA	TRBV12-3/TRBV12-4	TRBD2	TRBJ2-1	TGTGCCAGCAGCCTAGCGGGGGGCAATGAGCAGTTCTTC	CASSLAGGNEQFF
NA	TRBV6-5	NA	TRBJ2-2	TGTGCCAGCAGTCTACTATATCCCCGGGAGCTGTTTTTT	CASSLLYPRELFF
NA	TRBV5-5	NA	TRBJ2-7	TGTGCCAGCAGCTTCAGAGGGGAGCAGTACTTC	CASSFRGEQYF
NA	TRBV7-9	NA	TRBJ1-2	TGTGCCAGCAGCTGGGACACGTCCGGCTACACCTTC	CASSWDTSGYTF
NA	TRBV12-3/TRBV12-4	NA	TRBJ1-1	TGTGCCAGCAGCCGCCAGGGCGACACTGAAGCTTTCTTT	CASSRQGDTEAFF
NA	TRBV30	NA	TRBJ2-3	TGTGCCGGAGCGGTAGCGATCACAGATACGCAGTATTTT	CAGAVAITDTQYF
NA	TRBV3-1/TRBV3-2	NA	TRBJ1-4	TGTGCCAGCAGCCAACGGGGGGACGGTGAAAAACTGTTTTTT	CASSQRGDGEKLFF
NA	TRBV7-9	TRBD2	TRBJ2-1	TGTGCCAGCAGCTTATCGGCTATAGCGGGGGGGCCGATATACAATGAGCAGTTCTTC	CASSLSAIAGGPIYNEQFF
once	TRBV6-6	TRBD1	TRBJ1-6	TGTGCCAGCAGTCGATCCGGACAGGTCTATAATTCACCCCTCCACTTT	CASSRSGQVYNSPLHF
NA	TRBV7-9	TRBD1	TRBJ1-4	TGTGCCAGCAGCCCCGACAGGGGGAATGAAAAACTGTTTTTT	CASSPDRGNEKLFF
NA	TRBV5-4	TRBD2	TRBJ2-7	TGTGCCAGCAGCTATTTTGGCGGGGGGGCCCTGGGCGAGCAGTACTTC	CASSYFGGGALGEQYF
NA	TRBV21-1	NA	TRBJ1-2	TGTGCCAGCAGCCAAGCGGACAGGGGACGAGGCTACACCTTC	CASSQADRGRGYTF
NA	TRBV12-3/TRBV12-4	NA	TRBJ2-3	TGTGCCAGCAGGACTGCAAGCACAGATACGCAGTATTTT	CASRTASTDTQYF
NA	TRBV15	NA	TRBJ1-1	TGTGCCACCAGCAGAGCACCCCGGGGGGAGAACACTGAAGCTTTCTTT	CATSRAPRGENTEAFF
once	TRBV5-1	TRBD1	TRBJ2-5	TGCGCCAGCAGCTTAACAGGGGGCCAAGAGACCCAGTACTTC	CASSLTGGQETQYF
NA	TRBV28	TRBD1	TRBJ1-4	TGTGCCAGCAGCCCGGGGACAGGGGTGGTGCAGAAACTGTTTTTT	CASSPGTGVVQKLFF
NA	TRBV6-5	NA	TRBJ2-3	TGTGCCAGCAGGGGGGGGCTGCGGGCAGATACGCAGTATTTT	CASRGGLRADTQYF
few	TRBV6-5	TRBD2	TRBJ2-2	TGTGCCAGCAGTTCACTAGCGGAGGATTGGGGAAGGGAGCTGTTTTTT	CASSSLAEDWGRELFF
NA	TRBV28	TRBD1	TRBJ1-2	TGTGCCAGCCGCGGACAGGCGTATGGCTACACCTTC	CASRGQAYGYTF
few	TRBV6-5	NA	TRBJ1-5	TGTGCCAGCAGGGCAGGGGTCAATCAGCCCCAGCATTTT	CASRAGVNQPQHF
NA	TRBV10-3	NA	TRBJ1-6	TGTGCCATCAGTGAGATACCGACTGCCCAATATAATTCACCCCTCCACTTT	CAISEIPTAQYNSPLHF
NA	TRBV29-1	NA	TRBJ2-5	TGCAGCGTTGAAGCACCGAGGCAGGGGTTTTTCGAGACCCAGTACTTC	CSVEAPRQGFFETQYF
NA	TRBV2	TRBD1	TRBJ2-2	TGTGCCAGCAGTGGACCCAGGGGGCGAGAGCTGTTTTTT	CASSGPRGRELFF
once	TRBV4-3	TRBD1	TRBJ1-5	TGCGCCAGCAGCCAAGACGCGGATTCGGCAGGGGGTCAGCCCCAGCATTTT	CASSQDADSAGGQPQHF
NA	TRBV7-9	NA	TRBJ1-4	TGTGCCAGCAGCCCCGGCGGGGGGGATGAAAAACTGTTTTTT	CASSPGGGDEKLFF
NA	TRBV7-2	TRBD1	TRBJ2-2	TGTGCCAGCAGCTTAGTAGGGACAGCAAACACCGGGGAGCTGTTTTTT	CASSLVGTANTGELFF
NA	TRBV6-5	TRBD1	TRBJ1-1	TGTGCCAGCAGTTGGACAGGGGCCCTTAGAGACACTGAAGCTTTCTTT	CASSWTGALRDTEAFF
NA	TRBV4-1	TRBD1	TRBJ2-3	TGCGCCAGCAGCCAAGGACAGGGGGCTGGCACAGATACGCAGTATTTT	CASSQGQGAGTDTQYF
NA	TRBV2	NA	TRBJ2-1	TGTGCCAGCAGCGGCGGGCCCTACAATGAGCAGTTCTTC	CASSGGPYNEQFF
NA	TRBV12-3/TRBV12-4	TRBD1	TRBJ1-6	TGTGCCAGCAGTAATGACAGGGTTTCACCCCTCCACTTT	CASSNDRVSPLHF
NA	TRBV30	NA	TRBJ1-2	TGTGCCTGGGGCCATCAGACAGTCCTCTATGGCTACACCTTC	CAWGHQTVLYGYTF
few	TRBV15	NA	TRBJ1-1	TGTGCCACCAGCAGAGATCGGATGGGACAAGACTATGAAGCTTTCTTT	CATSRDRMGQDYEAFF
NA	TRBV19	TRBD1	TRBJ1-6	TGTGCCAGTAGTCCGGGACAGAACGGTTCACCCCTCCACTTT	CASSPGQNGSPLHF
NA	TRBV27	TRBD1	TRBJ2-5	TGTGCCAGCAGTTCGACAGGGGCAGAGACCCAGTACTTC	CASSSTGAETQYF
NA	TRBV6-1	NA	TRBJ1-4	TGTGCCAGCAGTGAAGGGTCAGCTAATGAAAAACTGTTTTTT	CASSEGSANEKLFF
NA	TRBV4-1	NA	TRBJ1-1	TGCGCCAGCAGCTCCCTCGAGAGTGAAGCTTTCTTT	CASSSLESEAFF
NA	TRBV2	NA	TRBJ1-6	TGTGCCAGCAGTGAAGCAGCCTCGGCCCTCCACTTT	CASSEAASALHF
NA	TRBV18	TRBD1	TRBJ2-7	TGTGCCAGCTCACCCCGGACAGGGTTGGACGAGCAGTACTTC	CASSPRTGLDEQYF
NA	TRBV4-1	NA	TRBJ1-1	TGCGCCAGCAGCCAAGGGACAGTTTTCACTGAAGCTTTCTTT	CASSQGTVFTEAFF
NA	TRBV5-1	NA	TRBJ2-3	TGCGCCAGCAGCTTGGCCGTGAGGGAGCGCACAGATACGCAGTATTTT	CASSLAVRERTDTQYF
NA	TRBV11-2	TRBD2	TRBJ2-1	TGTGCCAGCAGCTTAACGTCGGCGGGGGGCCCTTACAATGAGCAGTTCTTC	CASSLTSAGGPYNEQFF
NA	TRBV7-9	NA	TRBJ2-5	TGTGCCAGCAGCTTCGGCCAGGGAAAAGAGACCCAGTACTTC	CASSFGQGKETQYF
NA	TRBV11-3	NA	TRBJ2-2	TGTGCCAGCAGCTTAGATCTCTCCGGCGGCGGGGAGCTGTTTTTT	CASSLDLSGGGELFF
NA	TRBV6-5	NA	TRBJ1-1	TGTGCCAGCACGGGAGGCTCTGAAGCTTTCTTT	CASTGGSEAFF